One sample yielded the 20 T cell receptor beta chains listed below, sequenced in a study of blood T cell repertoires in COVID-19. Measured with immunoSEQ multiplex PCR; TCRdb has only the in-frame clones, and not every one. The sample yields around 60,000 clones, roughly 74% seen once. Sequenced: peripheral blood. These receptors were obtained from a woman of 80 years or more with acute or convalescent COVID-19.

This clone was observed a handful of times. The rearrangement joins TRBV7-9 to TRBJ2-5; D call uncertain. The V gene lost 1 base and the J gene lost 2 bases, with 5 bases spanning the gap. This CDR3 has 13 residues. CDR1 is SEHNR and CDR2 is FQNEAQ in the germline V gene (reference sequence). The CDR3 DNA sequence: TGTGCCAGCAGCTTAGACAGTCAAGAGACCCAGTACTTC. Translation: CASSLDSQETQYF. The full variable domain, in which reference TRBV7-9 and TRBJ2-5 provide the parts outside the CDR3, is DTGVSQNPRHKITKRGQNVTFRCDPISEHNRLYWYRQTLGQGPEFLTYFQNEAQLEKSRLLSDRFSAERPKGSFSTLEIQRTEQGDSAMYLCASSLDSQETQYFGPGTRLLVL.

The CDR3, as DNA: TGTGCCAGCAGTTACTCGACAGGATCAGGGGGGGCCAAAAACATTCAGTACTTC. As protein: CASSYSTGSGGAKNIQYF. The V call is TRBV6-2 or TRBV6-3, the J call TRBJ2-4; D may be TRBD1 (7 bases). Germline CDR1 MNHEY, CDR2 SVGEGT. The CDR3 contains 18 residues. The V end lost 0 bases, the J end lost 1 base, and 16 bases lay between the germline ends.

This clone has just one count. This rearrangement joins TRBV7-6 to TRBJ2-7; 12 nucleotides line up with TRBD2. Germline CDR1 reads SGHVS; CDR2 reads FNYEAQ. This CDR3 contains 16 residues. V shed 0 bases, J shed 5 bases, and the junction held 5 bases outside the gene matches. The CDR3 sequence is CASSLATSGRRDEQYF. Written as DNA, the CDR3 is TGTGCCAGCAGCTTAGCGACTAGCGGGAGAAGAGACGAGCAGTACTTC.

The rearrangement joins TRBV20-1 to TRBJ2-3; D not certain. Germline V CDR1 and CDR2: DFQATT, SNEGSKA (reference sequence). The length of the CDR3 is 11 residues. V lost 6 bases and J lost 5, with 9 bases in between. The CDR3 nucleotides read TGCAGTGCCCCTTCCCTAGATACGCAGTATTTT. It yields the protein CSAPSLDTQYF.

CDR3 DNA sequence: TGTGCCAGCAGCCAAGAGCAAGGTCCCAGGGGCACTGAAGCTTTCTTT. Amino acids: CASSQEQGPRGTEAFF. The rearrangement links TRBV3-1 (or the pseudogene TRBV3-2) to TRBJ1-1, with D perhaps TRBD1 (6 bases). Germline CDR1 is LGHDT and CDR2 is YNNKEL (reference sequence). V lost 0 bases and J 4 bases, leaving 15 bases between the germline ends. The CDR3 is made up of 16 amino acids.

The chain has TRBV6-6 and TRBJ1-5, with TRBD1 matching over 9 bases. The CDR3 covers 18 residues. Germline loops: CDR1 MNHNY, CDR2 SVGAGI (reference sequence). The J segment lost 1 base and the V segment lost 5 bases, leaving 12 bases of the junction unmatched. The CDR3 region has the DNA TGTGCCAGCAGTCAACCGGGACAGGGATTGCGGAGCAATCAGCCCCAGCATTTT. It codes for CASSQPGQGLRSNQPQHF.

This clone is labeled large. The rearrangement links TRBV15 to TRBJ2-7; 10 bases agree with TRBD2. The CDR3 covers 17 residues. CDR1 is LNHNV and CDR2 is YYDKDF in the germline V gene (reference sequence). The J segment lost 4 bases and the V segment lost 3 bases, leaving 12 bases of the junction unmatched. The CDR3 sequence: CATSSSVRASGSYEQYF. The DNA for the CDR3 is TGTGCCACCAGCAGTTCTGTCAGGGCTAGCGGGAGTTACGAGCAGTACTTC.

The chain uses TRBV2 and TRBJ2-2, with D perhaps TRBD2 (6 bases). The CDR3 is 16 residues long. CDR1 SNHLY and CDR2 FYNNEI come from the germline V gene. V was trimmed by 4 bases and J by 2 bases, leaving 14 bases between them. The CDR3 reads CASSGRRGENTGELFF. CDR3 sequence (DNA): TGTGCCAGCAGTGGAAGGCGCGGGGAAAACACCGGGGAGCTGTTTTTT.

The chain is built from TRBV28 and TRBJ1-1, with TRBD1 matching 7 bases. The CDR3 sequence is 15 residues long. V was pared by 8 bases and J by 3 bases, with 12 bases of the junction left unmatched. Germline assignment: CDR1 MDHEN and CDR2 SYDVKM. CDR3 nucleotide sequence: TGTGCCAGCGCTGTAGGGGGCATATCGGACACTGAAGCTTTCTTT. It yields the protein CASAVGGISDTEAFF.

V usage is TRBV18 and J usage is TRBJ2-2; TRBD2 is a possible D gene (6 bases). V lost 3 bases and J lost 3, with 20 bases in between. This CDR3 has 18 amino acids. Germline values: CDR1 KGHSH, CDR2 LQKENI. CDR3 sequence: CASSPPLQFAGYTGELFF. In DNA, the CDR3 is TGTGCCAGCTCACCCCCCCTTCAGTTCGCGGGGTACACCGGGGAGCTGTTTTTT.

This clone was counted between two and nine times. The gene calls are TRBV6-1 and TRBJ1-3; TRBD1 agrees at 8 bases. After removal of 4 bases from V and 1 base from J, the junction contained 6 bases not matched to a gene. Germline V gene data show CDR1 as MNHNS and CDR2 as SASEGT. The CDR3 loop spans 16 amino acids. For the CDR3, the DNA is TGTGCCAGCAGTGTGACAGGGGTCCTTTCTGGAAACACCATATATTTT. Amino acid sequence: CASSVTGVLSGNTIYF.

DNA of the CDR3: TGTGCCAGCAGTTGGGCAGGGGGCGCAGATACGCAGTATTTT. Translating it yields CASSWAGGADTQYF. The chain is built from TRBV28 and TRBJ2-3; 8 positions match TRBD1. This CDR3 region has 14 residues. With V trimmed by 4 bases and J by 4 bases, 4 bases remained unmatched. Germline V CDR1 and CDR2: MDHEN, SYDVKM.

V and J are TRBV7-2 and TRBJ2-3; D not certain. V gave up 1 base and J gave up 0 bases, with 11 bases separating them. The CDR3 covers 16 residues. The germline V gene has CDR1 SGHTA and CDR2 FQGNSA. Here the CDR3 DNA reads TGTGCCAGCAGCTTAGACAGCCCCGCTAGCACAGATACGCAGTATTTT. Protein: CASSLDSPASTDTQYF.

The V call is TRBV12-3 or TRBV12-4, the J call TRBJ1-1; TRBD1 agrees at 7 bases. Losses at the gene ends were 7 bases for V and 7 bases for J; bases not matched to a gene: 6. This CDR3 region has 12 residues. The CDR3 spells CASNNWDSEAFF. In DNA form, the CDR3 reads TGTGCCAGCAACAACTGGGACAGTGAAGCTTTCTTT.

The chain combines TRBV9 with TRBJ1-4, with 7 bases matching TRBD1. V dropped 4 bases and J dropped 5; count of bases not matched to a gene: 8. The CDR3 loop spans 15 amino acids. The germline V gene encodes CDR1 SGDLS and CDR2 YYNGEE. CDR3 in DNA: TGTGCCAGCAGCCCTCGACAGGGTGAAAATGAAAAACTGTTTTTT. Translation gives CASSPRQGENEKLFF.

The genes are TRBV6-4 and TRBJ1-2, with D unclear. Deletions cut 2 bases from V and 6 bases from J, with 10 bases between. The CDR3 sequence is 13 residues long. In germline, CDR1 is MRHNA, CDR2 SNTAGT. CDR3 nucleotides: TGTGCCAGCAGTGACGGAGAGGGTAATGGCTACACCTTC. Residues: CASSDGEGNGYTF.

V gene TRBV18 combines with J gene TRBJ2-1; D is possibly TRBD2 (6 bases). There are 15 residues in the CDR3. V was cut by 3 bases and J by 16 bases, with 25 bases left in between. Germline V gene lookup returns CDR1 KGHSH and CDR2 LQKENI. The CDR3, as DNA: TGTGCCAGCTCACCCTCACGGGCAGGACTATACAGAATTTTCTTC. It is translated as CASSPSRAGLYRIFF.

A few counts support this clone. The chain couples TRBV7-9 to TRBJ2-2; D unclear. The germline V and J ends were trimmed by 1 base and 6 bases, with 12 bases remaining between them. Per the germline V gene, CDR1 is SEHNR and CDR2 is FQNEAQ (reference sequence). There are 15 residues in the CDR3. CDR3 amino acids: CASSLGTARSGELFF. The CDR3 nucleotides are TGTGCCAGCAGCTTAGGTACAGCCCGGTCCGGGGAGCTGTTTTTT.

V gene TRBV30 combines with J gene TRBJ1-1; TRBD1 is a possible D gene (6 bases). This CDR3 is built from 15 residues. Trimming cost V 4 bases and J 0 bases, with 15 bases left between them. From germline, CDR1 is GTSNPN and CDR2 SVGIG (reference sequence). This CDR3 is CAWKRDITLNTEAFF. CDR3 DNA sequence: TGTGCCTGGAAGCGGGACATAACGTTGAACACTGAAGCTTTCTTT. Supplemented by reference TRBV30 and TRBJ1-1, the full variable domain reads SQTIHQWPATLVQPVGSPLSLECTVEGTSNPNLYWYRQAAGRGLQLLFYSVGIGQISSEVPQNLSASRPQDRQFILSSKKLLLSDSGFYLCAWKRDITLNTEAFFGQGTRLTVV.

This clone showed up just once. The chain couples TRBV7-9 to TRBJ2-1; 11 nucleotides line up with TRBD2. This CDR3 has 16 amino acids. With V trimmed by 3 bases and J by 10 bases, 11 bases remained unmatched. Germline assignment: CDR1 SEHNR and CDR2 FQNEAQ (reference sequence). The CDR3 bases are TGTGCCAGCAGCTTTTCCGGACTAGCGGGCCCGACGGAGCAGTTCTTC. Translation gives CASSFSGLAGPTEQFF.